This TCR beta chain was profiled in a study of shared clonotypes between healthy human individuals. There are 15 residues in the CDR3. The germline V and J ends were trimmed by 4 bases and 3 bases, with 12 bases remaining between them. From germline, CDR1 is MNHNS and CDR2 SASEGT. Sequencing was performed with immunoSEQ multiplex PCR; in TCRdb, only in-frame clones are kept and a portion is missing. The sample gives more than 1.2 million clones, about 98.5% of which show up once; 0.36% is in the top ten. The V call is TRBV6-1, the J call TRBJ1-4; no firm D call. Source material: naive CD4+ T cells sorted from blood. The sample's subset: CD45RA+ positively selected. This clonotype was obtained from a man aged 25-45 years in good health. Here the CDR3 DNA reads TGTGCCAGCAGTGGTCTGCCGGGCGCTAATGAAAAACTGTTTTTT. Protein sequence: CASSGLPGANEKLFF.